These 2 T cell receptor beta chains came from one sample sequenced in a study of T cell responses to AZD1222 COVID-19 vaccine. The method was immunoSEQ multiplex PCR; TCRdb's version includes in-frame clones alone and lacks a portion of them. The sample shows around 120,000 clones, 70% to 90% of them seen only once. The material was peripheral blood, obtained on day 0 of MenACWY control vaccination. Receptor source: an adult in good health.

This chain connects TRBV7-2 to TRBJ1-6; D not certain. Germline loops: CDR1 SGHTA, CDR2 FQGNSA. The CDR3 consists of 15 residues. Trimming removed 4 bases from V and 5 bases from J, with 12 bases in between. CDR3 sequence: CASSSAWGNNSPLHF. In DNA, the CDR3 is TGTGCCAGCAGCTCCGCATGGGGAAATAATTCACCCCTCCACTTT.

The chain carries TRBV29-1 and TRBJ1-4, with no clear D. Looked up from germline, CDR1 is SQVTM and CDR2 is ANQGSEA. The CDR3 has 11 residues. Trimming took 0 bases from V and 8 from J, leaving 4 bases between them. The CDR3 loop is CSVEELEKLFF. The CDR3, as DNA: TGCAGCGTTGAAGAACTAGAAAAACTGTTTTTT.